The T cell receptor beta chain under discussion was sequenced for a study of cytomegalovirus exposure and HLA in healthy donors. At the level of the study: The same platform as the approximately 730 first-cohort repertoires was used for the 120 validation repertoires, a later analysis reported. General study points: High sensitivity and specificity were reportedly achieved when the classifier diagnosed cytomegalovirus status.

Germline assignment: CDR1 SEHNR and CDR2 FQNEAQ (reference sequence). This CDR3 is 15 amino acids long. V trimming: 1 base; J trimming: 3 bases; junction bases outside the gene matches: 1. The donors were members of the approximately 110-subject validation cohort (separate from the approximately 650-subject first cohort). This clone showed up many times. Its specificity is unknown. In the same sample, other DNA sequences code for this CDR3. TCRdb's table, derived via immunoSEQ multiplex PCR, lists solely in-frame clones and lacks some. The sample consists of 200,000 or so clones, 84% of them appearing once.

This TCR was recovered from a man aged 18-30 years in good health and CMV-seropositive. The sequenced sample was PBMCs. V is TRBV7-9 and J is TRBJ2-7; 12 nucleotides line up with TRBD1. For the CDR3, the DNA is TGTGCCAGCAGCTTAGGGGACAGGGGGCTCTACGAGCAGTACTTC. This sequence encodes CASSLGDRGLYEQYF.